The 4 T cell receptor beta chains given below trace back to one sample, sequenced in a study of blood T cell repertoires in COVID-19. Clones were read by immunoSEQ multiplex PCR, and TCRdb kept only the in-frame ones, dropping some. The table has 56,000 or so clones, around 80% seen once; the top ten hold about 2.7%. The specimen sequenced was peripheral blood. The receptor set was obtained from a man between 50 and 59 years old with acute or convalescent COVID-19.

V and J are TRBV21-1 and TRBJ1-6. TRBV21-1 is flagged as a pseudogene. The CDR3 has 12 amino acids. CDR3: CARGGGRSPLHF. The CDR3 nucleotides are TGTGCCCGCGGGGGGGGGAGGTCACCCCTCCACTTT.

This clone was observed a few times. This chain joins TRBV6-5 and TRBJ2-7, with 7 bases aligning to TRBD2. The CDR3 contains 15 residues. CDR1 MNHEY and CDR2 SVGAGI come from the germline V gene. J gave up 2 bases and V 4 bases, and 8 bases lay outside the gene matches. CDR3: CASSSAGEVAYEQYF. As DNA, the CDR3 is TGTGCCAGCAGTTCCGCGGGGGAGGTCGCCTACGAGCAGTACTTC.

The chain has TRBV4-1 and TRBJ1-1; D is unresolved. V was trimmed by 2 bases and J by 2 bases, leaving 3 bases between them. The germline V gene encodes CDR1 MGHRA and CDR2 YSYEKL. The length of the CDR3 is 12 residues. DNA of the CDR3: TGCGCCAGCAGCCAACCAAACACTGAAGCTTTCTTT. Protein sequence: CASSQPNTEAFF.

This chain joins TRBV7-3 and TRBJ2-5; 13 bases match TRBD2. Losses at the gene ends were 5 bases for V and 5 bases for J; bases not matched to a gene: 5. Germline V gene data show CDR1 as SGHTA and CDR2 as FQGTGA. This CDR3 is 15 amino acids long. The CDR3 spells CASSPGTSGVETQYF. CDR3 DNA sequence: TGTGCCAGCAGCCCGGGGACTAGCGGGGTCGAGACCCAGTACTTC.